This is a list of T cell receptor beta chains from one sample in a study of T cell repertoires in cytomegalovirus infection. TCRdb recomputed calls from the reads with MiXCR, one row per CDR3 protein. The sample carries hundreds of thousands of distinct CDR3 sequences, roughly a third recorded once. These receptors have no identified antigens. This specimen was cultured PBMCs, taken from culture after CMV antigen stimulation. The source of these receptors is a human donor in good health (CMV status not recorded). Some clones in this sample may be carry-over from other donors' samples. Both conserved end residues are part of each CDR3. A D gene is named only where the DNA matches it firmly. Not all rows give a size; the values are once, few, many and, for expanded clones, a class.

>.|TRBV12-3/TRBV12-4|.|TRBJ1-4
CASNPSGQFGKLFF
TGTGCCAGCAACCCGTCGGGACAATTTGGAAAACTGTTTTTT
>TRBD2|TRBV7-2|many|TRBJ2-3
CASSPPGLAGGDTQYF
TGTGCCAGCAGCCCCCCGGGGCTAGCGGGAGGGGATACGCAGTATTTT
>TRBD2|TRBV4-1|.|TRBJ2-3
CASSQDGAGSLAQYF
TGCGCCAGCAGCCAAGACGGAGCGGGGTCGCTTGCGCAGTATTTT
>TRBD2|TRBV6-2/TRBV6-3|many|TRBJ2-2
CASSSLAGRTGELFF
TGTGCCAGCAGTTCCCTAGCGGGACGCACCGGGGAGCTGTTTTTT
>TRBD1|TRBV7-2|.|TRBJ2-5
CASSWTGGTRGTQYF
TGTGCCAGCAGCTGGACAGGGGGCACTAGAGGAACCCAGTACTTC
>.|TRBV6-5|.|TRBJ1-1
CASSRQMTASEAFF
TGTGCCAGCAGTCGACAGATGACGGCTTCTGAAGCTTTCTTT
>.|TRBV11-3|few|TRBJ2-2
CASSVNGKNTGELFF
TGTGCCAGCAGCGTAAACGGGAAAAACACCGGGGAGCTGTTTTTT
>.|TRBV27|.|TRBJ2-3
CASAWDTRTDTQYF
TGTGCCAGTGCATGGGACACTCGCACAGATACGCAGTATTTT
>TRBD1|TRBV19|.|TRBJ2-2
CASSIATGVAGELFF
TGTGCCAGTAGTATTGCGACAGGGGTGGCCGGGGAGCTGTTTTTT
>.|TRBV10-3|.|TRBJ2-5
CAISDGDRSQETQYF
TGTGCCATCAGTGACGGGGATAGAAGTCAAGAGACCCAGTACTTC
>.|TRBV19|.|TRBJ1-1
CASYLGNTEAFF
TGTGCCAGTTATCTGGGTAACACTGAAGCTTTCTTT
>.|TRBV12-3/TRBV12-4|.|TRBJ2-1
CASSPLIPPEQFF
TGTGCCAGCAGCCCACTTATTCCCCCCGAGCAGTTCTTC
>TRBD2|TRBV7-8|many|TRBJ2-7
CASSFEGLVSRMGQYF
TGTGCCAGCAGCTTCGAGGGACTAGTATCTCGTATGGGGCAGTACTTC
>TRBD2|TRBV11-3|many|TRBJ2-1
CASSWGVGLAGVEQFF
TGTGCCAGCAGCTGGGGAGTAGGACTAGCGGGAGTTGAGCAGTTCTTC
>.|TRBV7-2|.|TRBJ2-1
CASSPVVVNEQFF
TGTGCCAGCAGCCCGGTGGTGGTTAATGAGCAGTTCTTC
>.|TRBV6-2/TRBV6-3|few|TRBJ2-2
CASSYSSGAGELFF
TGTGCCAGCAGTTACTCGAGCGGCGCCGGGGAGCTGTTTTTT
>TRBD2|TRBV6-2/TRBV6-3|.|TRBJ2-7
CASSPNLGAGGPNEQYF
TGTGCCAGCAGCCCCAACCTTGGGGCGGGAGGGCCCAACGAGCAGTACTTC
>.|TRBV7-2|few|TRBJ2-6
CASSPLFGPTRANVLTF
TGTGCCAGCAGCCCTCTGTTTGGGCCCACAAGGGCCAACGTCCTGACTTTC
>TRBD2|TRBV5-4|many|TRBJ2-1
CASSVSGRSSYNEQFF
TGTGCCAGCAGCGTTAGCGGGAGGAGCTCCTACAATGAGCAGTTCTTC
>.|TRBV6-1|.|TRBJ2-7
CASSSGFQTYYEQYF
TGTGCCAGCAGTTCCGGGTTCCAGACCTACTACGAGCAGTACTTC
>.|TRBV7-9|.|TRBJ2-1
CASSLMAEKQFF
TGTGCCAGCAGCTTAATGGCGGAGAAGCAGTTCTTC
>.|TRBV18|.|TRBJ2-5
CASSPFKETQYF
TGTGCCAGCTCACCTTTTAAGGAGACCCAGTACTTC
>TRBD1|TRBV6-2/TRBV6-3|.|TRBJ2-7
CASRRPPGQGTYEQYF
TGTGCCAGCAGACGTCCACCGGGACAGGGAACCTACGAGCAGTACTTC
>TRBD1|TRBV12-3/TRBV12-4|few|TRBJ2-2
CASRSGTDTGELFF
TGTGCCAGCAGGTCCGGGACAGACACCGGGGAGCTGTTTTTT
>.|TRBV6-1|many|TRBJ1-6
CASSLGIGFTSYNSPLHF
TGTGCCAGCAGTCTGGGGATCGGGTTCACCTCCTATAATTCACCCCTCCACTTT
>.|TRBV7-2|many|TRBJ2-3
CASSREGSTDTQYF
TGTGCCAGCAGCCGAGAAGGGAGCACAGATACGCAGTATTTT
>.|TRBV11-2|few|TRBJ1-3
CASSLGTAAAGNTIYF
TGTGCCAGCAGCTTAGGGACAGCCGCGGCTGGAAACACCATATATTTT
>.|TRBV7-2|few|TRBJ2-7
CASSLGSASAYEQYF
TGTGCCAGCAGCTTAGGGAGTGCTAGCGCCTACGAGCAGTACTTC
>TRBD1|TRBV7-2|many|TRBJ1-2
CASRQGQGVYGYTF
TGTGCCAGCAGGCAGGGACAGGGGGTCTATGGCTACACCTTC
>TRBD2|TRBV23-1|.|TRBJ2-1
CASPLGRADEQFF
TGCGCCAGTCCCCTAGGGAGGGCCGACGAGCAGTTCTTC
>.|TRBV7-2|many|TRBJ2-6
CASSLPFNVLTF
TGTGCCAGCAGCTTACCCTTCAACGTCCTGACTTTC
>.|TRBV20-1|.|TRBJ1-1
CSASGQYLNTEAFF
TGCAGTGCTAGCGGACAGTACCTGAACACTGAAGCTTTCTTT
>.|TRBV4-3|few|TRBJ2-1
CASSQSGLSSYNEQFF
TGCGCCAGCAGCCAAAGCGGTTTAAGCTCCTACAATGAGCAGTTCTTC